A selection of T cell receptor beta chains follows, all from one sample in a study of early T cells in non-severe SARS-CoV-2 infection. TCRdb re-called the 5' RACE reads through MiXCR, storing one row per CDR3 protein. This table has 55,000 or so distinct CDR3 sequences, around 12% appearing once. Specimen: whole blood. The source is an adult who was a healthcare worker with PCR-confirmed SARS-CoV-2 infection or an uninfected control (not recorded which). Each CDR3 is given with its conserved first and last residue. A D gene is named only where the DNA matches it firmly. The size of a clone is reported for some rows only, either as once, few or many, or as a class for expanded clones.

V	length	size	D	J	DNA	CDR3
TRBV7-9	15	NA	TRBD1	TRBJ1-6	TGTGCCAGCAGCGTCACAGGGGGTTGGAATTCACCCCTCCACTTT	CASSVTGGWNSPLHF
TRBV11-2	16	NA	NA	TRBJ1-2	TGTGCCAGCAGCTTAGGGGTTCTAGGAGCTAACTATGGCTACACCTTC	CASSLGVLGANYGYTF
TRBV11-2	17	many	NA	TRBJ1-6	TGTGCCAGCAGCCCCAGGCCTATGGGGTTTTATAATTCACCCCTCCACTTT	CASSPRPMGFYNSPLHF
TRBV2	15	NA	NA	TRBJ1-2	TGTGCCAGCAGTGATCCGGCAGTGGGGCTGCCTGGCTACACCTTC	CASSDPAVGLPGYTF
TRBV27	9	NA	NA	TRBJ1-2	TGTGCCATGCAGGGAAACTACACCTTC	CAMQGNYTF
TRBV7-9	17	many	TRBD1	TRBJ1-1	TGTGCCAGCAGCCAGGATCGCCTGGACAGGTGGGGGACTGAAGCTTTCTTT	CASSQDRLDRWGTEAFF
TRBV11-1	12	many	TRBD2	TRBJ2-7	TGTGCCACTAGCGGGGAGGCCTACGAGCAGTACTTC	CATSGEAYEQYF
TRBV19	14	NA	NA	TRBJ1-4	TGTGCCAGTCACCCGACAGCAACTAATGAAAAACTGTTTTTT	CASHPTATNEKLFF
TRBV5-1	14	many	TRBD2	TRBJ2-3	TGCGCCAGCAGCTCGTGGACTAGAGGAGATACGCAGTATTTT	CASSSWTRGDTQYF
TRBV20-1	15	many	TRBD1	TRBJ2-1	TGCAGTGCTCCCAAGGGGGACAGGGACTACAATGAGCAGTTCTTC	CSAPKGDRDYNEQFF
TRBV3-1	14	NA	NA	TRBJ2-5	TGTGCCAGCAGACACGGGCCGCCCAAAGAGACCCAGTACTTC	CASRHGPPKETQYF
TRBV10-1	16	many	NA	TRBJ1-6	TGCGCCAGCATCAGATGGGGCAGACCTTTTAATTCACCCCTCCACTTT	CASIRWGRPFNSPLHF
TRBV2	13	many	NA	TRBJ1-2	TGTGCCAGCGGGGCCAGTCAGGTGGTTGGCTACACCTTC	CASGASQVVGYTF
TRBV6-5	13	many	TRBD1	TRBJ1-1	TGTGCCAGCAGGATAGACAGGGCCGCTGAAGCTTTCTTT	CASRIDRAAEAFF
TRBV2	14	once	TRBD2	TRBJ2-1	TGTGCCAGCAGTCTAGCGGGGGGGCCCTCCGAGCAGTTCTTC	CASSLAGGPSEQFF
TRBV20-1	14	NA	TRBD2	TRBJ2-1	TGCAGTGTCAGCCGGGGGGGCCGTTGGAATGAGCAGTTCTTC	CSVSRGGRWNEQFF
TRBV5-1	15	few	NA	TRBJ1-4	TGCGCCAGCAGCCCAACCCCAGGGCGTGTCGAAAAACTGTTTTTT	CASSPTPGRVEKLFF
TRBV7-8	14	NA	NA	TRBJ1-2	TGTGCCAGCAGCCAACTAGCCGGGACTGATGGCTACACCTTC	CASSQLAGTDGYTF
TRBV18	15	NA	TRBD2	TRBJ2-1	TGTGCCAGCTCCCTATCTAGCGGGGGGGGAAATGAGCAGTTCTTC	CASSLSSGGGNEQFF
TRBV11-2	14	many	NA	TRBJ2-7	TGTGCCAGCAGCTCCAGGGGGGGCCACTACGAGCAGTACTTC	CASSSRGGHYEQYF
TRBV5-4	16	few	TRBD1	TRBJ1-1	TGTGCCAGCAGTCCTAACCTCGGGACAGAGGGCACTGAAGCTTTCTTT	CASSPNLGTEGTEAFF
TRBV29-1	13	NA	TRBD1	TRBJ2-1	TGCAGCGGCGGACAGGGGTCTAACAATGAGCAGTTCTTC	CSGGQGSNNEQFF
TRBV2	13	many	NA	TRBJ2-5	TGTGCCAGCGGGGGGGACACACAAGAGACCCAGTACTTC	CASGGDTQETQYF
TRBV30	12	NA	NA	TRBJ2-3	TGTGCCTGGAGCGTCAGCACAGATACGCAGTATTTT	CAWSVSTDTQYF
TRBV5-1	16	few	TRBD1	TRBJ2-5	TGCGCCAGCAGCTTAAACCCGACAGGGGGAGGAGAGACCCAGTACTTC	CASSLNPTGGGETQYF
TRBV28	13	many	NA	TRBJ2-7	TGTGCCAGCAGTTCGGGACTGACCTACGAGCAGTACTTC	CASSSGLTYEQYF
TRBV28	13	NA	NA	TRBJ1-2	TGTGCCATCCGGGACGGGCACATCTATGGCTACACCTTC	CAIRDGHIYGYTF
TRBV5-7	14	many	NA	TRBJ2-5	TGTGCCAGCAGCTTGGGACCTACCCAAGAGACCCAGTACTTC	CASSLGPTQETQYF
TRBV9	14	NA	NA	TRBJ1-1	TGTGCCAGCAGCGCCCGGGGGAGTAACACTGAAGTTTTCTTT	CASSARGSNTEVFF
TRBV3-1	15	many	NA	TRBJ2-7	TGTGCCAGCAGCCAAGTTGGGCTAGGGTCCTACGAGCAGTACTTC	CASSQVGLGSYEQYF
TRBV7-2	11	once	NA	TRBJ2-7	TGTGCCAGCAGCTTAGGGCCAACACAGTACTTC	CASSLGPTQYF
TRBV30	14	many	TRBD1	TRBJ1-2	TGTGCCTGGAGTGGGACAGGGGACCTCTATGGCTACACCTTC	CAWSGTGDLYGYTF
TRBV4-2	15	NA	NA	TRBJ2-5	TGTGCCAGCAGCCAAGCCGAAGCCGCCCCCGAGGCCCAGTACTTC	CASSQAEAAPEAQYF
TRBV20-1	15	many	NA	TRBJ1-1	TGCAGTGCTAGAGTGGGACGATATGATGACACTGAAGCTTTCTTT	CSARVGRYDDTEAFF
TRBV10-2	16	few	NA	TRBJ2-5	TGCGCCAGCAGTGATAAAACTCCTAGGGGCCAAGAGACCCAGTACTTC	CASSDKTPRGQETQYF
TRBV7-8	14	NA	NA	TRBJ1-1	TGTGCCAGCAGCTTAGTCGCGGGGCTTAATGAAGCTTTCTTT	CASSLVAGLNEAFF
TRBV2	15	many	NA	TRBJ2-6	TGTGCCAGCACTCGGGGAAGCTCTGGGGCCAACGTCCTGACTTTC	CASTRGSSGANVLTF
TRBV6-1	14	many	NA	TRBJ2-7	TGTGCCAGCAGTGAACTAGAAGCTCGGGGAGAGCAGTACTTC	CASSELEARGEQYF
TRBV6-2/TRBV6-3	18	many	NA	TRBJ1-5	TGTGCCAGCAGTTACTTCCATCCGGACAGATATAGCAATCAGCCCCAGCATTTT	CASSYFHPDRYSNQPQHF
TRBV5-5	14	many	NA	TRBJ1-6	TGTGCCAGCAGCTTGGGGCAGGGGAGTTCACCCCTCCACTTT	CASSLGQGSSPLHF
TRBV12-3/TRBV12-4	14	few	NA	TRBJ1-3	TGTGCCAGCAGGTTACAGGGATCTGGAAACACCATATATTTT	CASRLQGSGNTIYF
TRBV7-8	15	many	NA	TRBJ2-4	TGTGCCAGCAGCTCAGGGGGGGCGGCCAAAAACATTCAGTACTTC	CASSSGGAAKNIQYF
TRBV18	13	NA	NA	TRBJ1-1	TGTGCCAGCTCACCGGACGGAAACACTGAAGCTTTCTTT	CASSPDGNTEAFF
TRBV2	14	NA	TRBD1	TRBJ1-1	TGTGCCAGCAGTTTAGACAGGGGGGACACTGAAGCTTTCTTT	CASSLDRGDTEAFF
TRBV6-1	17	NA	TRBD1	TRBJ1-3	TGTGCCAGCAGCCAGGGACAGTTGCCAGCCTCTGGAAACACCATATATTTT	CASSQGQLPASGNTIYF
TRBV6-2/TRBV6-3	10	many	NA	TRBJ1-1	TGTGCCAGCAGGCACACTGAAGCTTTCTTT	CASRHTEAFF
TRBV5-5	14	NA	NA	TRBJ2-2	TGTGCCAGCAGATTGAGACTGATCACCGGGGAGCTGTTTTTT	CASRLRLITGELFF
TRBV4-1	15	few	TRBD1	TRBJ2-7	TGCGCCAGCAGCCAAGACCGGGACAGGGGACGTCGGCAGTACTTC	CASSQDRDRGRRQYF
TRBV7-9	14	few	NA	TRBJ2-5	TGTGCCAGCAGCAGCGGTGCTTACCAAGAGACCCAGTACTTC	CASSSGAYQETQYF
TRBV7-6	14	few	NA	TRBJ2-5	TGTGCCAGCAGCCCTAGGACCTCACTCACGACCCAGTACTTC	CASSPRTSLTTQYF
TRBV3-1	18	many	TRBD1	TRBJ1-1	TGTGCCAGCAGCCAAGATCTTCGGAGAGGGACAGGGAACACTGAAGCTTTCTTT	CASSQDLRRGTGNTEAFF
TRBV6-1	18	many	NA	TRBJ1-1	TGTGCCAGCAGTGATTACGGGGGCGTTGGGGTTATGAACACTGAAGCTTTCTTT	CASSDYGGVGVMNTEAFF
TRBV11-2	14	many	NA	TRBJ1-1	TGTGCCAGCAGCTTAGTGCGGGGGAACACTGAAGCTTTCTTT	CASSLVRGNTEAFF
TRBV11-2	15	few	TRBD1	TRBJ1-6	TGTGCCAGCAGCTTAGGAGACAGGGACAATTCACCCCTCCACTTT	CASSLGDRDNSPLHF
TRBV20-1	14	many	TRBD2	TRBJ2-7	TGCAGTGCCCGTCCGGGACTACCTGGGTACGAGCAGTACTTC	CSARPGLPGYEQYF
TRBV4-3	15	NA	NA	TRBJ1-6	TGCGCCAGCAGCCAAGATTACGGCAGCCATTCACCCCTCCACTTT	CASSQDYGSHSPLHF
TRBV20-1	16	few	NA	TRBJ1-1	TGCAGTGCTAGAGATGTGCTGGGCAGGCAGAACACTGAAGCTTTCTTT	CSARDVLGRQNTEAFF